This T cell receptor beta chain was identified during a study of OX40 agonist ivuxolimab in advanced cancers. TCRdb keeps only in-frame clones here, not all; method: immunoSEQ multiplex PCR. The repertoire holds approximately 70,000 clones, with around 83% as singletons. Trimming left V 3 bases short and J 4 bases short, with 21 bases between. The CDR3 is 17 amino acids. The germline gives CDR1 LGHNA, CDR2 YNFKEQ. This TCR was recovered from an adult with an advanced solid tumor such as melanoma, head and neck, liver or kidney cancer. The sample here was CD4+ or CD8+ T cells sorted from blood, taken in a trial of the OX40 agonist ivuxolimab. This chain uses TRBV4-2 with TRBJ2-5, with D perhaps TRBD2 (6 bases). The CDR3 protein is CASSQPMAGSGGETQYF. As DNA, the CDR3 is TGTGCCAGCAGCCAGCCTATGGCCGGGAGCGGTGGAGAGACCCAGTACTTC.